A single sample is the source of the 27 T cell receptor beta chains below, sequenced in a study of Graves' ophthalmopathy and Graves' hyperthyroidism. Transcripts of RNA were the source for amplifying TCR beta CDR3 regions. The library came from an HTBI-primed first-round RT-PCR and a second-round multiplex PCR. TCRdb re-called the multiplex PCR reads through MiXCR, storing one row per CDR3 protein. The sample records approximately 1.2 million distinct CDR3 sequences, 35% to 45% being singletons. Sequenced input: peripheral blood or thyroid tissue (not recorded which). The receptors were gathered from an adult man with Graves' hyperthyroidism.

V usage is TRBV7-2 and J usage is TRBJ1-1, with TRBD1 matching 7 bases. In germline, CDR1 is SGHTA, CDR2 FQGNSA. V shed 1 base, J shed 4 bases, and the junction held 9 bases outside the gene matches. The CDR3 spans 16 residues. CDR3 in DNA: TGTGCCAGCAGCTTAGATTTCCCCAGGGGGGGCACTGAAGCTTTCTTT. Translation gives CASSLDFPRGGTEAFF.

This clonotype showed up many times. V is TRBV10-3 and J is TRBJ1-4; D call uncertain. The V and J ends lost 4 bases and 8 bases respectively, with 11 bases between them. The CDR3 runs 13 residues. The germline gives CDR1 ENHRY, CDR2 SYGVKD. CDR3 protein: CAISGGVGEKLFF. The CDR3 DNA reads as TGTGCCATCAGTGGGGGAGTAGGGGAAAAACTGTTTTTT.

The CDR3 protein is CAITGSRETQYF. The CDR3 DNA reads as TGTGCCATCACGGGAAGCCGGGAGACCCAGTACTTC. The chain carries TRBV10-3 and TRBJ2-7; D possibly corresponds to TRBD2 (5 bases). The assigned J gene may be wrong: the sequence end matches TRBJ2-5 better. This CDR3 has 12 residues. Germline loops: CDR1 ENHRY, CDR2 SYGVKD.

This clonotype was recorded a few times. This chain joins TRBV4-1 and TRBJ1-2; tentative D call: TRBD1 (6 bases). With 1 base removed from V and 8 bases from J, the gap between germline ends came to 14 bases. Per germline, CDR1 MGHRA and CDR2 YSYEKL. CDR3 length: 14 amino acids. Here the CDR3 DNA reads TGCGCCAGCAGCCAAGGACAGGAGTTTGCGGGCTACACCTTC. Protein sequence: CASSQGQEFAGYTF.

In this sample, this clonotype turned up a few times. The chain carries TRBV19 and TRBJ2-7, with 10 bases that match TRBD1. V dropped 4 bases and J dropped 3; count of bases not matched to a gene: 9. The length of the CDR3 is 16 residues. The germline V gene encodes CDR1 LNHDA and CDR2 SQIVND (reference sequence). The CDR3 nucleotides read TGTGCCAGTAGTACAAACTCGGGACAGGGGAGCTACGAGCAGTACTTC. The encoded protein is CASSTNSGQGSYEQYF. Supplemented by reference TRBV19 and TRBJ2-7, the full variable domain reads DGGITQSPKYLFRKEGQNVTLSCEQNLNHDAMYWYRQDPGQGLRLIYYSQIVNDFQKGDIAEGYSVSREKKESFPLTVTSAQKNPTAFYLCASSTNSGQGSYEQYFGPGTRLTVT.

J is TRBJ2-5 and V is TRBV29-1, with 11 positions matching TRBD2. CDR3 length: 13 residues. Germline trimming cut 7 bases from V and 5 bases from J; bases unmatched to any gene: 6. Germline CDR1 SQVTM, CDR2 ANQGSEA. CDR3 nucleotides: TGCAGCGCCACTAGCGGGAGAACGGAGACCCAGTACTTC. Its translation is CSATSGRTETQYF.

V usage is TRBV14 and J usage is TRBJ1-1; TRBD1 aligns across 7 bases. Trimming removed 4 bases from V and 4 bases from J; junction bases left unmatched: 9. The germline CDR1 and CDR2 sequences are SGHDN and FVKESK. CDR3 length: 15 residues. As DNA, the CDR3 is TGTGCCAGCAGCCGGACGATACAGGGGTTCACTGAAGCTTTCTTT. Translated, it gives CASSRTIQGFTEAFF.

The J gene is TRBJ2-5, the V gene TRBV29-1; possibly TRBD1 or TRBD2 for D (5 bases each). This CDR3 region has 10 residues. Deletions cut 6 bases from V and 7 bases from J, with 9 bases between. Germline V gene sequence: CDR1 SQVTM, CDR2 ANQGSEA. The chain's CDR3 is CSVPGGTQYF. In DNA form, the CDR3 reads TGCAGCGTCCCTGGGGGGACCCAGTACTTC.

This clonotype was counted a few times. The chain links TRBV24-1 to TRBJ2-5; D remains unclear. There are 13 residues in the CDR3. The germline V and J ends were trimmed by 2 bases and 9 bases, with 12 bases remaining between them. The germline CDR1 and CDR2 sequences are KGHDR and SFDVKD. The chain's CDR3 is CATSDSLGQPQYF. The CDR3 DNA reads as TGTGCCACCAGTGATTCCTTAGGTCAGCCCCAGTACTTC.

The J gene is TRBJ2-7, the V gene TRBV19; the D gene is possibly TRBD1 (6 bases). CDR1 and CDR2 from the germline V gene are LNHDA and SQIVND (reference sequence). The CDR3 is made up of 15 amino acids. Trimming took 4 bases from V and 4 from J, leaving 17 bases between them. CDR3 sequence reads: CASSTGRDTYYEQYF. Here the CDR3 DNA reads TGTGCCAGTAGTACAGGACGGGACACCTATTACGAGCAGTACTTC.

This clonotype came up many times. The J gene is TRBJ2-7, the V gene TRBV2; 13 nucleotides match TRBD2. V dropped 7 bases and J dropped 6; count of bases not matched to a gene: 6. Germline V gene sequence: CDR1 SNHLY, CDR2 FYNNEI. The CDR3 loop spans 14 amino acids. CDR3 amino acids: CASTGLAGVVEQYF. CDR3 nucleotide sequence: TGTGCCAGCACCGGACTAGCGGGAGTGGTCGAGCAGTACTTC.

This clonotype came up many times. The V and J genes are TRBV29-1 and TRBJ1-5, with D possibly matching TRBD1 (5 bases). The CDR3 has 12 amino acids. Germline assignment: CDR1 SQVTM and CDR2 ANQGSEA. V was shortened by 4 bases and J by 5 bases, with 9 bases between the two germline ends. The CDR3 DNA is TGCAGCGTTGGGGGGTTCGATCAGCCCCAGCATTTT. Encoded protein: CSVGGFDQPQHF. Looking up the rest from reference TRBV29-1 and TRBJ1-5 gives the full variable domain: SAVISQKPSRDICQRGTSLTIQCQVDSQVTMMFWYRQQPGQSLTLIATANQGSEATYESGFVIDKFPISRPNLTFSTLTVSNMSPEDSSIYLCSVGGFDQPQHFGDGTRLSIL.

This clonotype was recorded many times. This chain uses TRBV4-1 with TRBJ1-2; D unclear. CDR1 is MGHRA, CDR2 YSYEKL, per germline. This CDR3 comprises 12 residues. Trimming stripped 1 base from V and 6 bases from J, with 6 bases between. CDR3 nucleotide sequence: TGCGCCAGCAGCCAAGCGGAGGATGGCTACACCTTC. Encoded protein: CASSQAEDGYTF.

With respect to this clonotype: One end of the junction varies from germline; a read error may be responsible. The chain couples TRBV10-3 to TRBJ2-7; D not certain. The length of the CDR3 is 13 residues. The germline CDR1 and CDR2 sequences are ENHRY and SYGVKD. The CDR3 DNA is TGTGCCAGCAGTTGGGCGTCGACCTACGAGCAGTACTTC. It translates to CASSWASTYEQYF.

This clonotype was detected ten times or more. The V gene is TRBV2, the J gene TRBJ1-1, with 9 nucleotides matching TRBD1. V trimming: 8 bases; J trimming: 5 bases; junction bases outside the gene matches: 12. The germline CDR1 and CDR2 sequences are SNHLY and FYNNEI. The CDR3 length is 15 residues. In DNA form, the CDR3 reads TGTGCCAGCCAGACCACCGGGACAGGGTTGACTGAAGCTTTCTTT. Protein sequence: CASQTTGTGLTEAFF. The variable domain in full, with the rest retrieved from reference TRBV2 and TRBJ1-1, is EPEVTQTPSHQVTQMGQEVILRCVPISNHLYFYWYRQILGQKVEFLVSFYNNEISEKSEIFDDQFSVERPDGSNFTLKIRSTKLEDSAMYFCASQTTGTGLTEAFFGQGTRLTVV.

This clonotype showed up many times. V is TRBV7-9 and J is TRBJ1-6, with a tentative D call TRBD1 (6 bases). With 5 bases removed from V and 7 bases from J, the gap between germline ends came to 15 bases. The germline V gene has CDR1 SEHNR and CDR2 FQNEAQ (reference sequence). The CDR3 runs to 15 residues. DNA for the CDR3: TGTGCCAGCAGCCCAAGGTGGCAGGGGAATTCACCCCTCCACTTT. Encoded protein: CASSPRWQGNSPLHF. Full variable domain (rest looked up from reference TRBV7-9 and TRBJ1-6): DTGVSQNPRHKITKRGQNVTFRCDPISEHNRLYWYRQTLGQGPEFLTYFQNEAQLEKSRLLSDRFSAERPKGSFSTLEIQRTEQGDSAMYLCASSPRWQGNSPLHFGNGTRLTVT.

Concerning this clonotype: This sequence may be a read error, since a much larger clone differs from it by one base. The chain couples TRBV19 to TRBJ1-6; D is possibly TRBD1 (6 bases). CDR1 and CDR2 (germline): LNHDA, SQIVND (reference sequence). The CDR3 consists of 14 residues. The CDR3 bases are TGCGCCAGCAGCCCCGGACAGATAGGTCCACCCCTCCACTTT. This codes for CASSPGQIGPPLHF.

This clonotype was seen ten or more times. The chain is built from TRBV10-3 and TRBJ1-2; a weak D match, TRBD1 (5 bases). Trimming stripped 7 bases from V and 7 bases from J, with 10 bases between. Germline V gives CDR1 ENHRY, CDR2 SYGVKD. CDR3 size: 11 residues. The CDR3 is CAIMPGSGYTF. CDR3 sequence (DNA): TGTGCCATCATGCCAGGGAGTGGCTACACCTTC.

The chain recombines TRBV27 with TRBJ1-1; D ambiguous. Trimming shortened V by 3 bases and J by 1 base, and 12 bases separated the two germline ends. The CDR3 extends over 15 amino acids. Germline V gene lookup returns CDR1 MNHEY and CDR2 SMNVEV (reference sequence). The CDR3 is CASSLSPAGNTEAFF. In DNA, the CDR3 is TGTGCCAGCAGTTTGTCCCCGGCGGGGAACACTGAAGCTTTCTTT.

In its sample, this clonotype was seen once. The gene calls are TRBV7-9 and TRBJ2-5; D is possibly TRBD2 (5 bases). Trimming stripped 7 bases from V and 5 bases from J, with 20 bases between. CDR3 length equals 15 residues. Germline loops: CDR1 SEHNR, CDR2 FQNEAQ (reference sequence). The CDR3 is CASKPVSGSPETQYF. CDR3 nucleotides: TGTGCCAGCAAGCCAGTTTCGGGGTCGCCCGAGACCCAGTACTTC.

V and J are TRBV19 and TRBJ2-5; D remains unclear. The CDR3 length is 15 residues. Trimming stripped 3 bases from V and 9 bases from J, with 20 bases between. Germline V gene data show CDR1 as LNHDA and CDR2 as SQIVND (reference sequence). The CDR3 sequence is CASSIWEKGNQPQYF. The CDR3, as DNA: TGTGCCAGTAGTATCTGGGAAAAGGGCAATCAGCCCCAGTACTTC.

The chain has TRBV7-2 and TRBJ2-2; D is perhaps TRBD2 (5 bases). This CDR3 contains 13 residues. The germline V and J ends were trimmed by 5 bases and 7 bases, with 11 bases remaining between them. From germline, CDR1 is SGHTA and CDR2 FQGNSA. The CDR3 here is CASSPLAIGELFF. CDR3 DNA sequence: TGTGCCAGCAGCCCCTTAGCGATCGGGGAGCTGTTTTTT. The whole variable domain, filled in from reference TRBV7-2 and TRBJ2-2, reads GAGVSQSPSNKVTEKGKDVELRCDPISGHTALYWYRQSLGQGLEFLIYFQGNSAPDKSGLPSDRFSAERTGGSVSTLTIQRTQQEDSAVYLCASSPLAIGELFFGEGSRLTVL.

The rearrangement links TRBV7-2 to TRBJ1-2, with TRBD1 as a possible D gene (6 bases). The CDR3 covers 14 residues. The ends were cut back, 5 bases at V and 7 bases at J, with 17 bases in the middle. CDR1 and CDR2 from the germline V gene are SGHTA and FQGNSA. The CDR3: CASSPAGQPGGYTF. CDR3 DNA: TGTGCCAGCAGCCCTGCCGGACAGCCCGGTGGCTACACCTTC.

This clonotype was seen ten or more times. This chain connects TRBV7-2 to TRBJ2-7; D call uncertain. V was cut by 2 bases and J by 5 bases, with 7 bases left in between. CDR3 length: 12 amino acids. CDR1 and CDR2 (germline): SGHTA, FQGNSA. The CDR3 sequence: CASSLKWDEQYF. CDR3 DNA: TGTGCCAGCAGCTTAAAGTGGGACGAGCAGTACTTC.

The genes are TRBV7-2 and TRBJ1-1; TRBD1 might be the D (5 bases). Germline V gene sequence: CDR1 SGHTA, CDR2 FQGNSA. V dropped 8 bases and J dropped 2 bases, with 18 bases sitting between them. The CDR3 runs to 15 residues. In DNA, the CDR3 is TGTGCCAGCCTACGGGACGGCATGGACAACACTGAAGCTTTCTTT. Amino acids: CASLRDGMDNTEAFF.

This clonotype has ten or more counts. The rearrangement joins TRBV12-3 or TRBV12-4 to TRBJ1-2; tentatively, D is TRBD1 (5 bases). The CDR3 runs to 14 residues. V lost 6 bases, J lost 7 bases, and 18 bases lay in between. The CDR3 region is CASRRRDQGAGYTF. The CDR3 DNA is TGTGCCAGCAGGCGCCGGGACCAAGGTGCTGGCTACACCTTC.

With respect to this clonotype: A read error may be the cause here, since a much bigger clone is one base away. The rearrangement joins TRBV19 to TRBJ1-1; TRBD1 is a possible D gene (5 bases). The CDR3 covers 15 residues. In germline, CDR1 is LNHDA, CDR2 SQIVND (reference sequence). V was trimmed by 6 bases and J by 6 bases, leaving 20 bases between them. CDR3 sequence (DNA): TGTGCCAGTAGCCGTGGGGGAGGGTGGTTCGCTGAAGCTTTCTTT. Encoded protein: CASSRGGGWFAEAFF.